Detailed here is one TCR beta chain. Its antigen is not known. Libraries were UMI-labeled 5' RACE TRB cDNA. One entry per CDR3 protein, without DNA, is what TCRdb gives after re-calling the 5' RACE reads. Reported are 70,000 to 95,000 distinct CDR3 sequences; the ten largest clones contain around 1.5%. The data are from a study of CXCR3-negative and CXCR3-positive naive CD8 T cells. Study outcomes and limitations: Researchers report that CXCR3-positive naive cells carry more hydrophobic TRB CDR3s than CXCR3-negative naive cells.

Germline CDR1 and CDR2: MDHEN and SYDVKM. CDR3 size: 14 residues. Sequenced input: naive CXCR3- CD8+ T cells from blood. Subset denoted: CD45RO-CCR7+CD27+CD95- naive CD8+ T cells lacking CXCR3 (TNR3-). The rearrangement joins TRBV28 to TRBJ2-7; TCRdb's assignment of TRBD1 cannot be checked, as there is no DNA. The TCR sequence derives from a human donor in good health. Some clones in this sample may be carry-over from other donors' samples. CDR3 loop: CASSFLQGSNEQYF.